The present T cell receptor (beta chain) was sequenced within a study of shared clonotypes between healthy human individuals. Study conclusions and caveats: Donor scarcity curtailed the genetic and exposure-history diversity represented herein.

The donor cohort consisted entirely of Caucasian adults residing in Nashville, Tennessee. Worth noting for this clone: The antigen remains unidentified.

The V segment lost 3 bases and the J segment 6 bases; nucleotides outside the gene matches: 16. The CDR3 consists of 19 residues. Germline assignment: CDR1 MGHRA and CDR2 YSYEKL. Produced via immunoSEQ multiplex PCR; TCRdb's table is partial and in-frame only. The sample shows some 500,000 clones, 95% to 96% of them seen only once. The sequencing sample was made of naive CD4+ T cells sorted from blood. The subset was: CD45RA+ positively selected. This chain joins TRBV4-1 and TRBJ2-3; 12 positions match TRBD2. The sequence was collected from a woman under 40 in good health. The CDR3 bases are TGCGCCAGCAGCCATGGATTATTTGGGACTAGCGGGCAAGGGGATACGCAGTATTTT. This gives the protein CASSHGLFGTSGQGDTQYF.